This T cell receptor beta chain came from a study of blood T cell repertoires in COVID-19. In the study overall: Sources were T cells, B-cell-depleted T cells, or PBMCs; the material itself was cDNA or gDNA.

Authors' methods: Amplifying reference gene primers gave estimates of nucleated cell counts. Here immunoSEQ multiplex PCR was the method, and the copy in TCRdb shows in-frame clones only, minus some. V, J and clone size are those of that table, while D and trimming were read from the DNA. The table lists under 25,000 clones, 75% to 90% of them singletons. This clone was detected a few times. The CDR3 length is 12 residues. Germline V gene data show CDR1 as SGDLS and CDR2 as YYNGEE. V was clipped by 3 bases and J by 13 bases; unmatched bases: 7. The chain employs TRBV9 and TRBJ1-2, with 9 bases fitting TRBD1. Material: peripheral blood. The sequence derives from a woman older than 75 with acute or convalescent COVID-19. CDR3 coding DNA: TGTGCCAGCAGCGCCGCGGGACAGGGAGGCACCTTC. Amino acid sequence: CASSAAGQGGTF.